Below, one T cell receptor (beta chain) is given with its context. Germline-derived CDR1 and CDR2 are SGHNT and YYREEE (reference sequence). The CDR3 has 15 amino acids. V shed 0 bases and J shed 0 bases, with 9 bases lying between them. TCRdb keeps only in-frame clones here, not all; method: immunoSEQ multiplex PCR. The sample contains 35,000 to 45,000 clones, 75% to 95% of which appear only once. The record originates from a study of PD-L1 blockade in urothelial cancer. Between 1 and 8 samples per patient were obtained, pretreatment and on-treatment. The V gene is TRBV5-4, the J gene TRBJ1-2; unclear D gene. This TCR was sampled from a man between 65 and 85 years old with urothelial cancer. Here the sequenced sample was PBMCs, taken around atezolizumab (anti-PD-L1) treatment. The chain's CDR3 is CASSLEVGTNYGYTF. CDR3 DNA: TGTGCCAGCAGCTTGGAGGTCGGGACTAACTATGGCTACACCTTC.